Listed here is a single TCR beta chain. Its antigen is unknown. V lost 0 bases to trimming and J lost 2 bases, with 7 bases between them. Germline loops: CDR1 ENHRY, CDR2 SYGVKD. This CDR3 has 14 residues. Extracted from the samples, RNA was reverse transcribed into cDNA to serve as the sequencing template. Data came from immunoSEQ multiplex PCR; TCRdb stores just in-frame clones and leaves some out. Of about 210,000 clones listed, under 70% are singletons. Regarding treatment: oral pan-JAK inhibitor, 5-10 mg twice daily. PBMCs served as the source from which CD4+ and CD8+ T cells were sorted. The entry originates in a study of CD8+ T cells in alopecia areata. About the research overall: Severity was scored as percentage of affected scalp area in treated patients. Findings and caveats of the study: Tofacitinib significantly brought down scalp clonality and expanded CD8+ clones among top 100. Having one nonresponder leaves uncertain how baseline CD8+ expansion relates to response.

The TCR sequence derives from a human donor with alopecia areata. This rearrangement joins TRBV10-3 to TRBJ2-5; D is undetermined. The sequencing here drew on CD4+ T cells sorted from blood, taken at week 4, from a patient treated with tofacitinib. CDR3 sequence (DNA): TGTGCCATCAGTGAGTCGGGCGGACAAGAGACCCAGTACTTC. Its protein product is CAISESGGQETQYF.